The present entry profiles one T cell receptor beta chain with its context. Its specificity is not known. This specimen comes from a study of T cell responses to AZD1222 COVID-19 vaccine. Germline CDR1 reads MNHEY; CDR2 reads SVGAGI. The CDR3 is made up of 14 amino acids. V shed 7 bases and J shed 4 bases, with 17 bases lying between them. The study, taken as a whole, reports: The sample set comprised mostly white British donors with more females, and clonal diversity was possibly underestimated. Repertoires were collected only later (after the peak T cell response had occurred). Within unmutated variant regions lay the reported targets of nearly half of spike-specific TCRs. Baseline serostatus was positive in only a handful of AZD1222 recipients.

Using immunoSEQ multiplex PCR, the repertoire was profiled, and TCRdb retains in-frame clones only, with some absent. Among some 150,000 clones, 85% to 90% were seen once, and the ten largest hold about 4.1%. The V and J genes are TRBV6-5 and TRBJ2-7; D is perhaps TRBD1 or TRBD2 (7 bases each). Sample: peripheral blood, taken 28 days after the second dose of the MenACWY control vaccine. This TCR was sampled from an adult who received the MenACWY meningococcal vaccine as a control. The CDR3 is CASTRGRGGYEQYF. As DNA, the CDR3 is TGTGCCAGCACCCGGGGCAGGGGGGGATACGAGCAGTACTTC.